The 2 T cell receptor beta chains below all came from one sample that was sequenced in a study of shared clonotypes between healthy human individuals. The table came from immunoSEQ multiplex PCR; TCRdb's copy has only in-frame clones and leaves some out. The sample lists some 2.3 million clones, over 90% occurring once. Sequenced sample: naive CD4+ T cells from PBMCs. The subset was: CD45RA+ positively selected. These receptors came from a man aged 18 to 30 in good health. Some clones in this sample may be carry-over from other donors' samples.

The genes are TRBV6-5 and TRBJ1-2; D is undetermined. Germline-derived CDR1 and CDR2 are MNHEY and SVGAGI. The length of the CDR3 is 11 residues. Trimming removed 6 bases at V and 10 bases at J, with 12 bases between. The CDR3 sequence: CASSPGRAYTF. CDR3 DNA sequence: TGTGCCAGCAGCCCCGGGCGGGCCTACACCTTC.

This rearrangement joins TRBV5-1 to TRBJ1-2; D gene unclear. Germline V gene sequence: CDR1 SGHRS, CDR2 YFSETQ. The germline V and J ends were trimmed by 0 bases and 8 bases, with 17 bases remaining between them. This CDR3 spans 15 amino acids. CDR3 sequence (DNA): TGCGCCAGCAGCTTGGTAACAGCCTTCGCCCGAGGCTACACCTTC. Translated, it gives CASSLVTAFARGYTF.